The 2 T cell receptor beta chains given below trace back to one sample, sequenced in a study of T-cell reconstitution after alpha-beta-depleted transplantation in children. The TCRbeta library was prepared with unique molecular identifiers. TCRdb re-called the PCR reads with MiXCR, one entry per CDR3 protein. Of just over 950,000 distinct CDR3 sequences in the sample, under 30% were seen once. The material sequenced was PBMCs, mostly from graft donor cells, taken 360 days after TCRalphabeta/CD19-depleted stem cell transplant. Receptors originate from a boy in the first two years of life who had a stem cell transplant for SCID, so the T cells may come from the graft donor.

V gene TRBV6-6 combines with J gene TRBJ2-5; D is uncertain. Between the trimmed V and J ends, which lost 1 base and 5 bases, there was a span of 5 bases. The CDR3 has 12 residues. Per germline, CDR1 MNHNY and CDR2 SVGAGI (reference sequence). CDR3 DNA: TGTGCCAGCAGTTACTTAACGGAGACCCAGTACTTC. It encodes CASSYLTETQYF.

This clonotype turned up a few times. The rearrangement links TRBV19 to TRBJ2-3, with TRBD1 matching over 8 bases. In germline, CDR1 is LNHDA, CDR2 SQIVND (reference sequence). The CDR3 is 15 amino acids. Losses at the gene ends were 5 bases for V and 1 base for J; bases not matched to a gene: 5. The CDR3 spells CASSPETGGTDTQYF. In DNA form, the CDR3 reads TGTGCCAGTAGTCCGGAGACAGGGGGCACAGATACGCAGTATTTT. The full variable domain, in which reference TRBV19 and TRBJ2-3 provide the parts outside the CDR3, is DGGITQSPKYLFRKEGQNVTLSCEQNLNHDAMYWYRQDPGQGLRLIYYSQIVNDFQKGDIAEGYSVSREKKESFPLTVTSAQKNPTAFYLCASSPETGGTDTQYFGPGTRLTVL.